The 2 T cell receptor beta chains below all came from one sample that was sequenced in a study of cytomegalovirus exposure and HLA in healthy donors. The primer mix had 60 Vbeta and 13 Jbeta primers. The table came from immunoSEQ multiplex PCR; TCRdb's copy has only in-frame clones and leaves some out. The table records more than 200,000 clones, roughly 80% of them present only once. Source material: PBMCs. The origin of the receptors is a man aged 35-49 years in good health and CMV-seronegative.

This clone showed up just once. The chain employs TRBV11-2 and TRBJ1-5; TRBD1 agrees at 8 bases. The CDR3 length is 14 residues. Germline V lookup: CDR1 SGHAT, CDR2 FQNNGV. V was pared by 5 bases and J by 2 bases, with 2 bases of the junction left unmatched. CDR3 region: CASSQGQGNQPQHF. For the CDR3, the DNA is TGTGCCAGCAGCCAGGGACAGGGCAATCAGCCCCAGCATTTT.

Of note for this clone: A read error may produce the germline difference seen at one junction end. The chain couples TRBV30 to TRBJ1-6; D gene ambiguous. CDR1 and CDR2 from the germline V gene are GTSNPN and SVGIG (reference sequence). CDR3 length equals 12 residues. CDR3 residues: CTWKRVISPLHF. In DNA, the CDR3 is TGTACCTGGAAACGAGTGATTTCACCCCTCCACTTT.